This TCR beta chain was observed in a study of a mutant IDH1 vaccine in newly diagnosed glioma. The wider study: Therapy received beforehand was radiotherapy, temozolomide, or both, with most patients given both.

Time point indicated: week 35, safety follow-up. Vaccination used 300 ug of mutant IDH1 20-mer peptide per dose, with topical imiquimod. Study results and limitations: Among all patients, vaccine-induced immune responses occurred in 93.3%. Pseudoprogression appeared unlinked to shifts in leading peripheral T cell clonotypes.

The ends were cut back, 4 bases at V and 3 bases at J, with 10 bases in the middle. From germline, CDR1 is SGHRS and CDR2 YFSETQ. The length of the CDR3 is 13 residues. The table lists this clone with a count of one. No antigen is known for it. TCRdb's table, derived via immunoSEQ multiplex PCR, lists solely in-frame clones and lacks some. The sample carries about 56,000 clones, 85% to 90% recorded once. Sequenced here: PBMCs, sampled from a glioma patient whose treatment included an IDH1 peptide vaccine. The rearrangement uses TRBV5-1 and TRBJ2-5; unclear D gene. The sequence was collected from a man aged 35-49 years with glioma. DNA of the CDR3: TGCGCCAGCAGCCGCGAGGCGGAAGAGACCCAGTACTTC. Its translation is CASSREAEETQYF.